The entry below gives a single TCR beta chain sequence along with its context. Its antigen is undetermined. The sample belongs to a study of T cell clusters in autoimmune cytopenias. Study-level findings and limits: TRB repertoire shifts in secondary cytopenia and chronic lymphocytic leukemia mostly reflected lymphoma, not autoimmunity.

In germline, CDR1 is ENHRY, CDR2 SYGVKD. CDR3 length equals 16 residues. TRB rearrangements were amplified by touch-down multiplex PCR with mixed TRB-A/B primers. TCRdb reanalyzed the multiplex PCR reads and collapses them to one entry per CDR3 protein, without DNA. The sample includes fewer than 7,500 distinct CDR3 sequences. TRB was amplified from roughly 0.25 ug of peripheral blood genomic DNA per sample. The sample was also linked to a second study, of T cell repertoires in aging, cancer and after chemotherapy.

The chain uses TRBV10-3 and TRBJ2-7; the D call of TRBD1 rests on TCRdb alone, since no DNA is present to check it. This receptor was taken from a human donor in good health. Sequencing was carried out using peripheral blood. The CDR3 sequence: CAISDRRQGRNYEQYF.